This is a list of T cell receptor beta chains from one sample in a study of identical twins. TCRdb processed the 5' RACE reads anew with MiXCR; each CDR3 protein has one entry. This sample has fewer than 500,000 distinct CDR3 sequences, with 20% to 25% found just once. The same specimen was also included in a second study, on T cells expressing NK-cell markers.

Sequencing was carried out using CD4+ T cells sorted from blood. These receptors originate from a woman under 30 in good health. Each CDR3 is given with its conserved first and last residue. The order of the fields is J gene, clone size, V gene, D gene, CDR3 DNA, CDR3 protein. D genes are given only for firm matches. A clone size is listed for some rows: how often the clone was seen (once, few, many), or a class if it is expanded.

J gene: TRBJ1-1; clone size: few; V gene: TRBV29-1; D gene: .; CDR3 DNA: TGCAGCGTTGGTGGGCAAATGAACACTGAAGCTTTCTTT; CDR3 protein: CSVGGQMNTEAFF
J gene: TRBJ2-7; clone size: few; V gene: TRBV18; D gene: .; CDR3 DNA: TGTGCCAGCTCACCAGGTGATGGAGGGCCTGGGGAGCAGTACTTC; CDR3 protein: CASSPGDGGPGEQYF
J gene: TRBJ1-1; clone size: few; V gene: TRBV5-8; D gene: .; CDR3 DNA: TGTGCCAGCAGCTTGACAGGATCTCGGGACACTGAAGCTTTCTTT; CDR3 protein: CASSLTGSRDTEAFF
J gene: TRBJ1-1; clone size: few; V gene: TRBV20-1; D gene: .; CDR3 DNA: TGCAGTGCTAAAAACCAATGGAATGAAGCTTTCTTT; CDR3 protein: CSAKNQWNEAFF
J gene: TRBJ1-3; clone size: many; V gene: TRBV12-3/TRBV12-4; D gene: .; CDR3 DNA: TGTGCCAGTCGGATGGAGGGGACCTCTGGAAACACCATATATTTT; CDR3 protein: CASRMEGTSGNTIYF
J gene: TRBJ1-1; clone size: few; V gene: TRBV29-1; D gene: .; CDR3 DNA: TGCAGCGTATATCCCGAGGGAGCTTTCTTT; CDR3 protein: CSVYPEGAFF
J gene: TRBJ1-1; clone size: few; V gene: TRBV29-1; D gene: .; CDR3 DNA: TGCAGCGTTGTGTCAGAGAACACTGAAGCTTTCTTT; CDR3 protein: CSVVSENTEAFF
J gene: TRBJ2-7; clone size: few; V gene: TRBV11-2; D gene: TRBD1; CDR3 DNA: TGTGCCAGCAGCTTGAGGGGGCTAGCTCAGCAGTACTTC; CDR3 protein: CASSLRGLAQQYF
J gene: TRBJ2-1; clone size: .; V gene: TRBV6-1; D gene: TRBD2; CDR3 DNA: TGTGCCAGCAGGTCCACTAGCGGGAGACCTAATGAGCAGTTCTTC; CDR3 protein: CASRSTSGRPNEQFF
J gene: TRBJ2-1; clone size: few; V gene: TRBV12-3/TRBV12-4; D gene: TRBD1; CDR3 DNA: TGTGCCAGCAGTCCACAGGGGGCCAGCTCCTACAATGAGCAGTTCTTC; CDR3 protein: CASSPQGASSYNEQFF
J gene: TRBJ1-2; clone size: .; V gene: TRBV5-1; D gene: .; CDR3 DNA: TGCGCCAGCAGCTTGTTTGGCTCGGGAGAACATGGCTACACCTTC; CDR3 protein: CASSLFGSGEHGYTF
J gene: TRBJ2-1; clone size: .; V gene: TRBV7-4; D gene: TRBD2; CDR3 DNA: TGTGCCAGCACAGAGGCCGGACTAGTGTGCAACAATGAGCAGTTCTTC; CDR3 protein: CASTEAGLVCNNEQFF
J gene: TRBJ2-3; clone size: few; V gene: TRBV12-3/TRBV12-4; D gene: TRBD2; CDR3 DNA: TGTGCCAGCAGTCGGACTAGCGGGAGTTCAGATACGCAGTATTTT; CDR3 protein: CASSRTSGSSDTQYF
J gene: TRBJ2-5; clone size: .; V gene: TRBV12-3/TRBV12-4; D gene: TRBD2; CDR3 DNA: TGTGCCAGCAGTTTATTCTGGCGGGGGCAAGAGACCCAGTACTTC; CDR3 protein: CASSLFWRGQETQYF
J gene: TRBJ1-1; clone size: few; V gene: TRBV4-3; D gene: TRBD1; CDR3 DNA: TGCGCCAGCAGCCTCAAAGGGGGCCGCACTGAAGCTTTCTTT; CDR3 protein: CASSLKGGRTEAFF
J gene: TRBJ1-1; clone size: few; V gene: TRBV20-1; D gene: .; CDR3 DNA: TGCAGTGCTCAAGAAGGGATGAACACTGAAGCTTTCTTT; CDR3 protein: CSAQEGMNTEAFF
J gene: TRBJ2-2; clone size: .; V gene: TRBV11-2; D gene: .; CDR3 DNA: TGTGCCATCCTTAAGAAGGGCGCCGCCGGGGAGCTGTTTTTT; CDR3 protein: CAILKKGAAGELFF
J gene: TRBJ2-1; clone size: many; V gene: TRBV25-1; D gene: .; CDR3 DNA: TGTGCCAGCACGGGGCAGGGCCTATTGGTTGGTGAGCAGTTCTTC; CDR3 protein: CASTGQGLLVGEQFF
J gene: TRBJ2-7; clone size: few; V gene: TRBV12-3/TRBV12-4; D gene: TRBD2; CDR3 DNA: TGTGCCAGCAGTTTGCGGGAGGGCCTGAACGAGCAGTACTTC; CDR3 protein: CASSLREGLNEQYF